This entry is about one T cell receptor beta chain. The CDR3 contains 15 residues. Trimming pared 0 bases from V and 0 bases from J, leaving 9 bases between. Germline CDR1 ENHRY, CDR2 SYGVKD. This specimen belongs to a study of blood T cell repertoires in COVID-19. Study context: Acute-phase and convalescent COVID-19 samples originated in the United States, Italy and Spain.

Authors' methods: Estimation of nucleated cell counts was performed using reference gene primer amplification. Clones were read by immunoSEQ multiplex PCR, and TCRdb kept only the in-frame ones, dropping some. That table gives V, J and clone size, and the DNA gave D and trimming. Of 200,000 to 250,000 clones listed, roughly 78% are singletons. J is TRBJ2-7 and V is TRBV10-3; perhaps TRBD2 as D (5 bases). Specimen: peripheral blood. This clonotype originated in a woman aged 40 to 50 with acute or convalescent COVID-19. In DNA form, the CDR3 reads TGTGCCATCAGTGAGTCTCCGGGGAGCTCCTACGAGCAGTACTTC. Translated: CAISESPGSSYEQYF.